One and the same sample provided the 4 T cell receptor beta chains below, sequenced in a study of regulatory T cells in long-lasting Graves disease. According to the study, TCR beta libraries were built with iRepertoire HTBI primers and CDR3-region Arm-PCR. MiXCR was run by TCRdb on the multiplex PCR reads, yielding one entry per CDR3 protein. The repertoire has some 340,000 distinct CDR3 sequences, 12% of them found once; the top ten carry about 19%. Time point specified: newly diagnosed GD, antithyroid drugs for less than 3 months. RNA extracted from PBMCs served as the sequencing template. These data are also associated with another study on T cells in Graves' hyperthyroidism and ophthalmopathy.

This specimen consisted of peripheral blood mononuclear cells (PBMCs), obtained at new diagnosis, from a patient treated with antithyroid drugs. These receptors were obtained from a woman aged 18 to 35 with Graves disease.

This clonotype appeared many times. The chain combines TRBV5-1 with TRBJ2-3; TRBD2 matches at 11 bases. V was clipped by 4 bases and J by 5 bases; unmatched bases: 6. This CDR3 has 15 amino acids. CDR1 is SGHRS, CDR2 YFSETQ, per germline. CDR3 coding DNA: TGCGCCAGCAGCCAAACTAGCGGGGGAAGAGATACGCAGTATTTT. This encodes CASSQTSGGRDTQYF.

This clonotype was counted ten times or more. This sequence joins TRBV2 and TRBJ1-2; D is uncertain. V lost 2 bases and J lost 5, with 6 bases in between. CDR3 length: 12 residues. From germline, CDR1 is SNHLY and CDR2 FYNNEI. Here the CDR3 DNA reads TGTGCCAGCAGTGAATCAGGATATGGCTACACCTTC. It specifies CASSESGYGYTF.

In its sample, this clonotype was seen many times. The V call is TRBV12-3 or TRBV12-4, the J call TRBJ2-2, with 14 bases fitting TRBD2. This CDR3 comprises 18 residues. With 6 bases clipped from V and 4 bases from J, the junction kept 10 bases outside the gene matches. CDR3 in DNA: TGTGCCAGCAGCCGAACGGGACTAGCGGGGGAGGTCACCGGGGAGCTGTTTTTT. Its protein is CASSRTGLAGEVTGELFF.

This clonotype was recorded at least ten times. The CDR3 bases are TGTGCCAGCAGTTTAAGTTCGGGCTACGAGCAGTACTTC. It codes for CASSLSSGYEQYF. The genes are TRBV12-3 or TRBV12-4 and TRBJ2-7; D ambiguous. The V end lost 2 bases, the J end lost 3 bases, and 8 bases lay between the germline ends. This CDR3 comprises 13 residues.